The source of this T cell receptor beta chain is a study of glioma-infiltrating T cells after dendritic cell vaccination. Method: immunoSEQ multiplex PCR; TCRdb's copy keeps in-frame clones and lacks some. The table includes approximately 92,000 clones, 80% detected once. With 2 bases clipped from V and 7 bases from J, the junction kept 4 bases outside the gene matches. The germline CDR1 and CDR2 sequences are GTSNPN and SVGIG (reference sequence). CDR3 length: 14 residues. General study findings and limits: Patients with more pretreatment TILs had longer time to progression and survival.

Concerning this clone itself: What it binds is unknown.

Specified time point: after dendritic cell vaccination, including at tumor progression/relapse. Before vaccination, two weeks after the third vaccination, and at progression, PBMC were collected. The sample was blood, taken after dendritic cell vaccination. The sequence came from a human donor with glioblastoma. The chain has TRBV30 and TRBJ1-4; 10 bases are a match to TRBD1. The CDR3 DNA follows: TGTGCCTGGAGTCGACAGGGGGCAGGTGAAAAACTGTTTTTT. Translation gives CAWSRQGAGEKLFF. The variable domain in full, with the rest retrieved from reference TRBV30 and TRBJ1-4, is SQTIHQWPATLVQPVGSPLSLECTVEGTSNPNLYWYRQAAGRGLQLLFYSVGIGQISSEVPQNLSASRPQDRQFILSSKKLLLSDSGFYLCAWSRQGAGEKLFFGSGTQLSVL.